The 22 T cell receptor beta chains below all came from one sample that was sequenced in a study of OX40 agonist ivuxolimab in advanced cancers. Here immunoSEQ multiplex PCR was the method, and the copy in TCRdb shows in-frame clones only, minus some. This table has 20,000 to 25,000 clones, 85% to 90% appearing once. The input for sequencing was CD4+ or CD8+ T cells sorted from blood, taken in a trial of the OX40 agonist ivuxolimab. The origin of the receptors is an adult with an advanced solid tumor such as melanoma, head and neck, liver or kidney cancer.

The V and J genes are TRBV7-9 and TRBJ1-3; D gene ambiguous. This CDR3 is 14 amino acids long. Trimming pared 4 bases from V and 0 bases from J, leaving 7 bases between. The V gene's germline CDR1 is SEHNR and CDR2 FQNEAQ (reference sequence). The CDR3 DNA follows: TGTGCCAGCAGCTCCAGATCCTCTGGAAACACCATATATTTT. Translating it yields CASSSRSSGNTIYF.

This chain links TRBV30 with TRBJ1-4, with D possibly matching TRBD1 (6 bases). Trimming removed 0 bases from V and 6 bases from J, with 11 bases in between. Germline CDR1 reads GTSNPN; CDR2 reads SVGIG (reference sequence). The CDR3 length is 14 residues. The CDR3 DNA sequence: TGTGCCTGGAGTGTTACAGGGACTGATGAAAAACTGTTTTTT. Translated: CAWSVTGTDEKLFF.

This rearrangement joins TRBV5-6 to TRBJ2-5; the match to TRBD2 covers 7 bases. The CDR3 is 14 amino acids. J was trimmed by 1 base and V by 7 bases; bases with no gene match: 7. The V gene's germline CDR1 is SGHDT and CDR2 YYEEEE. The chain's CDR3 is CASVWAGVQETQYF. The CDR3 bases are TGTGCCAGCGTTTGGGCGGGAGTCCAAGAGACCCAGTACTTC. The full variable domain, with the rest looked up from reference TRBV5-6 and TRBJ2-5, is DAGVTQSPTHLIKTRGQQVTLRCSPKSGHDTVSWYQQALGQGPQFIFQYYEEEERQRGNFPDRFSGHQFPNYSSELNVNALLLGDSALYLCASVWAGVQETQYFGPGTRLLVL.

CDR3 DNA sequence: TGTGCCAGCAGTGAAGGGGTGGATTCTGAAGCTTTCTTT. This gives the protein CASSEGVDSEAFF. The gene calls are TRBV2 and TRBJ1-1; D gene ambiguous. Looked up from germline, CDR1 is SNHLY and CDR2 is FYNNEI. V lost 1 base and J lost 6, with 9 bases in between. This CDR3 spans 13 amino acids.

To note about this clone: Other DNA sequences in the sample encode the same CDR3. The chain links TRBV7-9 to TRBJ1-2, with D perhaps TRBD1 (5 bases). Per the germline V gene, CDR1 is SEHNR and CDR2 is FQNEAQ (reference sequence). The CDR3 spans 14 residues. With 6 bases removed from V and 4 bases from J, the gap between germline ends came to 15 bases. The CDR3 spells CASSSQQDIYGYTF. For the CDR3, the DNA is TGTGCCAGCAGTTCTCAACAGGACATCTATGGCTACACCTTC.

This chain links TRBV12-1 with TRBJ2-7; TRBD1, the table's D call, lacks a check against the DNA. TRBV12-1 is a pseudogene. The CDR3 runs 14 residues. The CDR3 nucleotides are TGTGCCAGCAGTTGCTCCGGGACATTCTACGAGCAGTACTTC. Protein sequence: CASSCSGTFYEQYF.

The V and J genes are TRBV29-1 and TRBJ2-7, with TRBD2 matching over 12 bases. The CDR3 covers 14 residues. V shed 4 bases and J 3 bases; nucleotides not matched to a gene: 4. Per germline, CDR1 SQVTM and CDR2 ANQGSEA. The CDR3 sequence: CSVGGLAGLYEQYF. The CDR3 DNA reads TGCAGCGTTGGGGGACTAGCGGGTCTCTACGAGCAGTACTTC.

This clone was counted once. The V and J genes are TRBV6-1 and TRBJ1-2; D call uncertain. The V end lost 8 bases, the J end lost 4 bases, and 17 bases lay between the germline ends. The germline CDR1 and CDR2 sequences are MNHNS and SASEGT. CDR3 length: 14 residues. The CDR3 here is CASRAGFDFYGYTF. Here the CDR3 DNA reads TGTGCCAGCCGCGCTGGGTTCGATTTCTATGGCTACACCTTC.

The chain couples TRBV19 to TRBJ2-1; 7 nucleotides agree with TRBD1. Trimming took 5 bases from V and 7 from J; bases not matched to a gene: 14. From germline, CDR1 is LNHDA and CDR2 SQIVND (reference sequence). This CDR3 spans 16 amino acids. CDR3 DNA: TGTGCCAGTAGTGTGACACCGGGACAGCTAATTAATGAGCAGTTCTTC. Its translation: CASSVTPGQLINEQFF.

The rearrangement uses TRBV7-9 and TRBJ1-6, with D possibly TRBD1 on 6 matching bases. V lost 1 base, J lost 10 bases, and 14 bases lay in between. The CDR3 covers 15 residues. Germline CDR1 SEHNR, CDR2 FQNEAQ (reference sequence). The CDR3 region is CASSLVGGPGSPLHF. The CDR3 region has the DNA TGTGCCAGCAGCTTAGTAGGGGGGCCCGGGTCACCCCTCCACTTT.

The gene calls are TRBV28 and TRBJ2-1; TRBD2 might be the D (7 bases). Germline assignment: CDR1 MDHEN and CDR2 SYDVKM. Trimming removed 8 bases from V and 7 bases from J, with 21 bases in between. The CDR3 runs to 15 residues. CDR3 in DNA: TGTGCCAGCTGTTATAGGTGGGGGGGCAAGAATGAGCAGTTCTTC. This sequence encodes CASCYRWGGKNEQFF. Filled out from reference TRBV28 and TRBJ2-1, the complete variable domain reads DVKVTQSSRYLVKRTGEKVFLECVQDMDHENMFWYRQDPGLGLRLIYFSYDVKMKEKGDIPEGYSVSREKKERFSLILESASTNQTSMYLCASCYRWGGKNEQFFGPGTRLTVL.

The genes are TRBV9 and TRBJ2-3, with 7 bases fitting TRBD1. CDR1 is SGDLS and CDR2 is YYNGEE in the germline V gene. The ends lost 0 bases at V and 2 bases at J; junction bases unmatched: 3. This CDR3 comprises 15 residues. CDR3 loop: CASSVGDRHTDTQYF. The CDR3 region has the DNA TGTGCCAGCAGCGTAGGGGACAGACACACAGATACGCAGTATTTT. Supplemented by reference TRBV9 and TRBJ2-3, the full variable domain reads DSGVTQTPKHLITATGQRVTLRCSPRSGDLSVYWYQQSLDQGLQFLIQYYNGEERAKGNILERFSAQQFPDLHSELNLSSLELGDSALYFCASSVGDRHTDTQYFGPGTRLTVL.

This sequence joins TRBV9 and TRBJ2-1; 8 positions agree with TRBD2. This CDR3 has 16 amino acids. V was pared by 4 bases and J by 9 bases, with 15 bases of the junction left unmatched. CDR1 is SGDLS and CDR2 is YYNGEE in the germline V gene. The CDR3 is CASSPIGGEGWIEQFF. The CDR3 DNA reads as TGTGCCAGCAGCCCCATCGGGGGGGAGGGCTGGATTGAGCAGTTCTTC. Using reference TRBV9 and TRBJ2-1 for the parts outside the CDR3, the full variable domain is DSGVTQTPKHLITATGQRVTLRCSPRSGDLSVYWYQQSLDQGLQFLIQYYNGEERAKGNILERFSAQQFPDLHSELNLSSLELGDSALYFCASSPIGGEGWIEQFFGPGTRLTVL.

This clone was counted a few times. The rearrangement uses TRBV7-9 and TRBJ2-7; 8 bases map to TRBD1. V lost 4 bases, J lost 4 bases, and 18 bases stayed unmatched. Germline loops: CDR1 SEHNR, CDR2 FQNEAQ (reference sequence). The CDR3 loop spans 18 amino acids. CDR3 amino acids: CASSSLEHFQGALYEQYF. In DNA form, the CDR3 reads TGTGCCAGCAGCTCCCTGGAACACTTTCAGGGGGCTCTGTACGAGCAGTACTTC.

V and J are TRBV2 and TRBJ1-4, with D unresolved. Germline values: CDR1 SNHLY, CDR2 FYNNEI. The CDR3 runs to 17 residues. V shed 2 bases and J shed 2 bases, with 15 bases lying between them. CDR3: CASSELWAAATNEKLFF. The CDR3 region has the DNA TGTGCCAGCAGTGAACTGTGGGCTGCGGCGACTAATGAAAAACTGTTTTTT.

The rearrangement links TRBV15 to TRBJ2-3; no clear D gene. Germline CDR1 reads LNHNV; CDR2 reads YYDKDF (reference sequence). The CDR3 is made up of 15 amino acids. Between the trimmed V and J ends, which lost 7 bases and 1 base, there was a span of 15 bases. The CDR3: CATTILTEGTDTQYF. As DNA, the CDR3 is TGTGCCACCACCATTCTTACCGAAGGCACAGATACGCAGTATTTT.

This clone came up once. The V call is TRBV4-1, the J call TRBJ2-7, with 12 bases lining up with TRBD2. The CDR3 runs to 16 residues. Germline lookup yields CDR1 MGHRA and CDR2 YSYEKL. Trimming took 0 bases from V and 6 from J; bases not matched to a gene: 6. CDR3 bases: TGCGCCAGCAGCCAAGATGCTAGCGGGAGGGGTATCGAGCAGTACTTC. Protein: CASSQDASGRGIEQYF.

This sequence joins TRBV19 and TRBJ2-5, with TRBD1 matching 8 bases. CDR1 and CDR2 (germline): LNHDA, SQIVND (reference sequence). This CDR3 has 14 residues. The J segment lost 5 bases and the V segment lost 4 bases, leaving 6 bases of the junction unmatched. The CDR3 sequence is CASSNPGGYETQYF. In DNA, the CDR3 is TGTGCCAGTAGTAACCCAGGGGGCTACGAGACCCAGTACTTC.

CDR3 DNA sequence: TGTGCCACCAGCGCCGGGGAAGGAGCCTACGAGCAGTACTTC. Translated: CATSAGEGAYEQYF. The chain recombines TRBV15 with TRBJ2-7; TRBD2 might be the D (5 bases). Germline V gene lookup returns CDR1 LNHNV and CDR2 YYDKDF (reference sequence). Trimming stripped 5 bases from V and 2 bases from J, with 13 bases between. The CDR3 runs to 14 residues.

The chain joins TRBV18 to TRBJ2-3; D uncertain. Germline V gene data show CDR1 as KGHSH and CDR2 as LQKENI. The CDR3 has 11 amino acids. Trimming took off 3 bases at V and 2 bases at J, with 0 bases between the two ends. The CDR3 spells CASSPTDTQYF. The CDR3 nucleotides are TGTGCCAGCTCACCCACAGATACGCAGTATTTT.

This chain connects TRBV28 to TRBJ2-7; TRBD1 or TRBD2 may be the D gene (5 bases each). This CDR3 comprises 14 residues. Germline assignment: CDR1 MDHEN and CDR2 SYDVKM. Trimming stripped 7 bases from V and 7 bases from J, with 20 bases between. The CDR3 protein is CASTLLRDGVEQYF. The CDR3 region has the DNA TGTGCCAGCACCCTACTCCGGGACGGCGTGGAGCAGTACTTC.

This clone has just a few counts. The gene calls are TRBV16 and TRBJ1-5; unclear D gene. The CDR3 length is 16 residues. Trimming took 1 base from V and 3 from J, leaving 13 bases between them. CDR1 KGHSY and CDR2 FQNENV come from the germline V gene. CDR3 region: CASSQYGGMVNQPQHF. Here the CDR3 DNA reads TGTGCCAGCAGCCAATACGGAGGGATGGTCAATCAGCCCCAGCATTTT.